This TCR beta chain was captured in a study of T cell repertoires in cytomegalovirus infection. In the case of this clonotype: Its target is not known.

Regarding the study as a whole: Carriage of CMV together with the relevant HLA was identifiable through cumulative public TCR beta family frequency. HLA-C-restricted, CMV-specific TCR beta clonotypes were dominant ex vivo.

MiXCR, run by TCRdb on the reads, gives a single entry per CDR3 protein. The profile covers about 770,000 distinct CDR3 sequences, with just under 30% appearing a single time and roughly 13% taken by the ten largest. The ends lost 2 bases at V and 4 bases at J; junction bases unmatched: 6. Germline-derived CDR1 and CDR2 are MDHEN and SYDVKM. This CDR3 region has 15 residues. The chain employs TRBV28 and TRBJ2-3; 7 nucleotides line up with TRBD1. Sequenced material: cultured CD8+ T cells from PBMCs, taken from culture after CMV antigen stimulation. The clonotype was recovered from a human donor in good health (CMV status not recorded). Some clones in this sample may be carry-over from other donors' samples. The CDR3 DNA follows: TGTGCCAGCAGTTTAAGACAGGGTATGCCAGATACGCAGTATTTT. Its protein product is CASSLRQGMPDTQYF.